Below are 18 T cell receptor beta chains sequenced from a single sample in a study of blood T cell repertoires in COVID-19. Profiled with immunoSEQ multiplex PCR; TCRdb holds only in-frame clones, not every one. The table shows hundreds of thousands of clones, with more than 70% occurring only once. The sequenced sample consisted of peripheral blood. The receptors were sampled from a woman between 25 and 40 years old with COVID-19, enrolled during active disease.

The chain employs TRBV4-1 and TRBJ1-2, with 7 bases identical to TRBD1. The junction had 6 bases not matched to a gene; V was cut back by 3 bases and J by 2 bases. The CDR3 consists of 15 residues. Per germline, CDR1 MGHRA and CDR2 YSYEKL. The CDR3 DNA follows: TGCGCCAGCAGCCAGGGGGACAGAACGAACTATGGCTACACCTTC. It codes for CASSQGDRTNYGYTF.

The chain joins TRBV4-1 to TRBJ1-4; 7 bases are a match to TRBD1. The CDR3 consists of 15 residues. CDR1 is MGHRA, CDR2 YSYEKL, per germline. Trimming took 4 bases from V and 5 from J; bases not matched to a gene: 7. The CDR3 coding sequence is TGCGCCAGCAGCCCCCGGGACAGTAAAAATGAAAAACTGTTTTTT. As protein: CASSPRDSKNEKLFF.

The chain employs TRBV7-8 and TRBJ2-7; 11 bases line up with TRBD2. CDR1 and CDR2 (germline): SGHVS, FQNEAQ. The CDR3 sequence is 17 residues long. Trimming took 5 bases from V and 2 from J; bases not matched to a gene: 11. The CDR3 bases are TGTGCCAGCAGCCCCCGTTTGAGACTAGCGGGAACCTACGAGCAGTACGTC. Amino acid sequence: CASSPRLRLAGTYEQYV.

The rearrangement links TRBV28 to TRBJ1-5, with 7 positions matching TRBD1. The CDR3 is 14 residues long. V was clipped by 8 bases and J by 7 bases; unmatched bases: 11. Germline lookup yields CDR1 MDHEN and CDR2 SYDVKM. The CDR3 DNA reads TGTGCCAGCGAGATGACAGGGTGGGAACAGCCCCAGCATTTT. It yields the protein CASEMTGWEQPQHF.

CDR3 sequence: CSVAGQGREAFF. The CDR3 coding sequence is TGCAGCGTGGCTGGACAGGGACGAGAAGCTTTCTTT. The rearrangement uses TRBV29-1 and TRBJ1-1; TRBD1 matches at 8 bases. The J segment lost 8 bases and the V segment lost 6 bases, leaving 8 bases of the junction unmatched. The germline CDR1 and CDR2 sequences are SQVTM and ANQGSEA. CDR3 length equals 12 residues.

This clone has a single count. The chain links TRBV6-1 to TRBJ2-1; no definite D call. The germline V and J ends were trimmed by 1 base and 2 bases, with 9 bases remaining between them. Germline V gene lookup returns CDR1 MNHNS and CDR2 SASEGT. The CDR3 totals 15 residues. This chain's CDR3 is CASSEDPRAYNEQFF. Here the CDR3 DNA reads TGTGCCAGCAGTGAAGATCCGAGAGCCTACAATGAGCAGTTCTTC.

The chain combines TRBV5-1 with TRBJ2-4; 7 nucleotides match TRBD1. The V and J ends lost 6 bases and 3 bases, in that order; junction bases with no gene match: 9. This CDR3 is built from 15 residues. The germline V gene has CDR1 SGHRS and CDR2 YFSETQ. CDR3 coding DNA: TGCGCCAGCACCAAGGGAGACAGGGACAAAAACATTCAGTACTTC. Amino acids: CASTKGDRDKNIQYF.

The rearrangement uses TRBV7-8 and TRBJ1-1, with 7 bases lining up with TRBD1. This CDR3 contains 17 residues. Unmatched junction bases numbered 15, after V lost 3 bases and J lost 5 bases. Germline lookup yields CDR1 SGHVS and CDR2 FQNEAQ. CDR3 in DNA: TGTGCCAGCAGCTTTTTTTTGGATACAGGGGTTATTACTGAAGCTTTCTTT. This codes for CASSFFLDTGVITEAFF. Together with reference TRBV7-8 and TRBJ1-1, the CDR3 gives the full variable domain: GAGVSQSPRYKVAKRGQDVALRCDPISGHVSLFWYQQALGQGPEFLTYFQNEAQLDKSGLPSDRFFAERPEGSVSTLKIQRTQQEDSAVYLCASSFFLDTGVITEAFFGQGTRLTVV.

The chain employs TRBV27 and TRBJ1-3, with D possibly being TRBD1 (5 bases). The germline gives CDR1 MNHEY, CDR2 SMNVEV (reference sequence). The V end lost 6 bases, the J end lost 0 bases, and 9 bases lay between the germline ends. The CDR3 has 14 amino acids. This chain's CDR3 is CASSGGTSGNTIYF. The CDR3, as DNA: TGTGCCAGCAGCGGCGGGACCTCTGGAAACACCATATATTTT.

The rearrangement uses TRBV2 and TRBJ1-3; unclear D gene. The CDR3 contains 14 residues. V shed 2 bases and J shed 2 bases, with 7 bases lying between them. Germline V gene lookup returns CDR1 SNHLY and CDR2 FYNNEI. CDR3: CASSESGTGNTIYF. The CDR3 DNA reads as TGTGCCAGCAGTGAATCGGGGACTGGAAACACCATATATTTT.

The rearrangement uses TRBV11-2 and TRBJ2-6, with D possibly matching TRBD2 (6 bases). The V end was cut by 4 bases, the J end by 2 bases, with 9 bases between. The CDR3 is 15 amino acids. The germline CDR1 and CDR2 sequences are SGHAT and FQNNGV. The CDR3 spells CASSSGGPGANVLTF. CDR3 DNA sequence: TGTGCCAGCAGCTCAGGAGGGCCTGGGGCCAACGTCCTGACTTTC.

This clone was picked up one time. The CDR3 bases are TGCAGTGCTAGTGGTCCAGGGGGTGAGCAGTTCTTC. Residues: CSASGPGGEQFF. This sequence joins TRBV20-1 and TRBJ2-1; TRBD1 aligns across 7 bases. CDR3 length: 12 amino acids. Germline V gene sequence: CDR1 DFQATT, CDR2 SNEGSKA (reference sequence). Germline trimming cut 3 bases from V and 9 bases from J; bases unmatched to any gene: 5.

CDR3 sequence (DNA): TGTGCCAGCAGCCAGCCGGGACAGCAAAACTATGGCTACACCTTC. This encodes CASSQPGQQNYGYTF. This sequence joins TRBV5-4 and TRBJ1-2; 7 bases are a match to TRBD1. This CDR3 is 15 amino acids long. The germline V gene has CDR1 SGHNT and CDR2 YYREEE (reference sequence). J gave up 2 bases and V 4 bases, and 8 bases lay outside the gene matches.

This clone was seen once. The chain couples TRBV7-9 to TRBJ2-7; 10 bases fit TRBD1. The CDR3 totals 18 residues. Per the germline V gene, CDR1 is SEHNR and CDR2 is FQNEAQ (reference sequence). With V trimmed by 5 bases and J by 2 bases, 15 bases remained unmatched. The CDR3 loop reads CASSNYGWDRGGTYEQYV. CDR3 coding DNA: TGTGCCAGCAGCAATTACGGCTGGGACAGGGGAGGGACCTACGAGCAGTACGTC.

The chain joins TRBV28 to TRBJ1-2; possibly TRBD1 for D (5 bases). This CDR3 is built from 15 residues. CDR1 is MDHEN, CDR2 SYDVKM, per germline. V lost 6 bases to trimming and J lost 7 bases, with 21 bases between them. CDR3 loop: CASSPPGGVVGGYTF. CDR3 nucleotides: TGTGCCAGCAGCCCTCCCGGAGGGGTAGTCGGTGGCTACACCTTC.

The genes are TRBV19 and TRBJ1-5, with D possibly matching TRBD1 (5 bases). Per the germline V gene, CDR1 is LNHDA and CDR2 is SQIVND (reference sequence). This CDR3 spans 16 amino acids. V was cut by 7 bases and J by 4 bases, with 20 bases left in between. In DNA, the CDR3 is TGTGCCAGTACCAAAATCGCGGGGGTCTCGAATCAGCCCCAGCATTTT. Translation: CASTKIAGVSNQPQHF.

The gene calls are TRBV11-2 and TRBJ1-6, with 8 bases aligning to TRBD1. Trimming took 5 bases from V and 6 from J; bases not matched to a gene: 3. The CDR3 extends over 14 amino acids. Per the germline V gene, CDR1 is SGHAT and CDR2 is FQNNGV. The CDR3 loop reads CASSKTGANSPLHF. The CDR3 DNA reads TGTGCCAGCAGCAAGACAGGGGCTAATTCACCCCTCCACTTT.

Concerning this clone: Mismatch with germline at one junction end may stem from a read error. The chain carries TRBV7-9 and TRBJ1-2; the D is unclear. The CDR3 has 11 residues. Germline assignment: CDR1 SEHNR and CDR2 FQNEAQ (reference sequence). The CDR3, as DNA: TGTGCCAGCAGCTTAGGGGCCATATGGGCCTTC. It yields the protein CASSLGAIWAF.